This TCR beta chain was identified in a study of PD-L1 blockade in urothelial cancer. Background on the study: Analyzed time points were 3 weeks (second dose) and 6 weeks after therapy began.

General observations from the study: Tumor-associated clones in blood expanded more at 3 weeks in durable-benefit patients.

This table comes from immunoSEQ multiplex PCR, and its TCRdb copy is limited to in-frame clones, with some not included. The sample contains tens of thousands of clones, about 90% of which appear only once. Comments on this clone: Its matching antigen is unknown.

This sample's time point: peripheral blood 6 weeks after treatment start. This specimen was PBMCs, taken around atezolizumab (anti-PD-L1) treatment. This TCR derives from a man between 60 and 75 years old with urothelial cancer.

Here the CDR3 DNA reads TGTGCCAGCAGTGTTCCGGGGGGGGGATCCTACGAGCAGTACTTC. This encodes CASSVPGGGSYEQYF. The chain is built from TRBV2 and TRBJ2-7; 8 bases line up with TRBD2. The trim removed 4 bases at V and 1 base at J, leaving 6 bases unmatched. Germline V gene lookup returns CDR1 SNHLY and CDR2 FYNNEI. The CDR3 contains 15 residues.